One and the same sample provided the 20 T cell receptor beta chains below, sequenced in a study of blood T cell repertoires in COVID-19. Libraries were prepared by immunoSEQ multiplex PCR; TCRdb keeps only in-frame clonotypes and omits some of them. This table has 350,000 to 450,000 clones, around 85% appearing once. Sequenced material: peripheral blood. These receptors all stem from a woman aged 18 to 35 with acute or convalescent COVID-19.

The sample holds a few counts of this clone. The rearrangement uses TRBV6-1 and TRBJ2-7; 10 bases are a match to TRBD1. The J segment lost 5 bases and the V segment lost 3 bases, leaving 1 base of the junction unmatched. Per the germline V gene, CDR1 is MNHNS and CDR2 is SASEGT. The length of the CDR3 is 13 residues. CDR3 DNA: TGTGCCAGCAGTGAGGACAGGGGGGACGAGCAGTACTTC. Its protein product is CASSEDRGDEQYF.

The CDR3: CATLGEEGGYTF. The CDR3 DNA reads TGTGCCACGCTAGGGGAAGAAGGTGGCTACACCTTC. The chain is built from TRBV12-3 or TRBV12-4 and TRBJ1-2; TRBD1 is a possible D gene (5 bases). Trimming shortened V by 10 bases and J by 7 bases, and 16 bases separated the two germline ends. This CDR3 comprises 12 residues.

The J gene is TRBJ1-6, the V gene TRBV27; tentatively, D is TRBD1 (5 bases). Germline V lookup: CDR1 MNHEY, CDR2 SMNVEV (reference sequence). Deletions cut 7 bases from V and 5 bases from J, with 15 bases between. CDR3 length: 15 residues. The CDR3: CASTSGRANNSPLHF. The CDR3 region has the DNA TGTGCCAGCACCTCGGGCAGGGCTAATAATTCACCCCTCCACTTT.

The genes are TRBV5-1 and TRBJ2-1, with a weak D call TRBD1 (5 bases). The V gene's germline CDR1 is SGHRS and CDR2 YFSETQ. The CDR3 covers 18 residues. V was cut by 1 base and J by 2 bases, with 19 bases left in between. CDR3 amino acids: CASSLIPVTGLTYNEQFF. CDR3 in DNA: TGCGCCAGCAGCTTGATCCCGGTTACAGGCCTAACCTACAATGAGCAGTTCTTC.

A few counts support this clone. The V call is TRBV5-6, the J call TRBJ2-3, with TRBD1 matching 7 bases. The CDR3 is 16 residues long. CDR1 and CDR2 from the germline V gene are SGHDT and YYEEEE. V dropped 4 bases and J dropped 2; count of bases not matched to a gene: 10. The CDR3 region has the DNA TGTGCCAGCAGCGCGATAGGACAGGTGTCCACAGATACGCAGTATTTT. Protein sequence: CASSAIGQVSTDTQYF.

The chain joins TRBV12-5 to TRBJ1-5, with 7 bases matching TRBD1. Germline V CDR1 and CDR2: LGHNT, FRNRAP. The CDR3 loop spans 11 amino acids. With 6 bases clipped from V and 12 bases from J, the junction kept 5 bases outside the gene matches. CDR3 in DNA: TGTGCTAGTGGATACGGACAGGACCAGCATTTT. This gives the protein CASGYGQDQHF.

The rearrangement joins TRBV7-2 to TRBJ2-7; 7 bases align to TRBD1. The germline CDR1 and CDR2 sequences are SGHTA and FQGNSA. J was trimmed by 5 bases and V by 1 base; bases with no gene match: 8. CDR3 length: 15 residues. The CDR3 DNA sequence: TGTGCCAGCAGCTTAGAAGCAGGGGGTGGCAACGAGCAGTACTTC. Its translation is CASSLEAGGGNEQYF.

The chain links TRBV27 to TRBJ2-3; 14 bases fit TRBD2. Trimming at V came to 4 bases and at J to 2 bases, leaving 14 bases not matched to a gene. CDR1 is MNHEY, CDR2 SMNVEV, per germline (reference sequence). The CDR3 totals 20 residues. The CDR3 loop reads CASSSLAGTSGGKLTDTQYF. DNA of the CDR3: TGTGCCAGCAGTTCCCTCGCCGGGACTAGCGGGGGCAAACTCACAGATACGCAGTATTTT.

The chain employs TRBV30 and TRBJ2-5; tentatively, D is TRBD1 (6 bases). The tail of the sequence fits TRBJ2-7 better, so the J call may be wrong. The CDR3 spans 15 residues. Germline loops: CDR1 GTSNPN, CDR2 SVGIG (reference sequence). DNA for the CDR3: TGTGCCTGGAGTGTACAGGGACGGGGAACCTACGAGCAGTACTTC. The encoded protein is CAWSVQGRGTYEQYF.

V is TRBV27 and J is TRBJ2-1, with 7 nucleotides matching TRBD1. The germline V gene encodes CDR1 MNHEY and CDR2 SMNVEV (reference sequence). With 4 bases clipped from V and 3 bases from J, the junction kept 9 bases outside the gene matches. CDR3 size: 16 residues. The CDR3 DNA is TGTGCCAGCAGTTCCTCCTATAGACAGGGCTACAATGAGCAGTTCTTC. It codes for CASSSSYRQGYNEQFF.

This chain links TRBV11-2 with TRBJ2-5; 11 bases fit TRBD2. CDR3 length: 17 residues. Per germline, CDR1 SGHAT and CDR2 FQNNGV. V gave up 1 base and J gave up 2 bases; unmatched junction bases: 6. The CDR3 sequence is CASSLVGIAGGQETQYF. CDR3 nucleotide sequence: TGTGCCAGCAGCTTAGTAGGGATAGCGGGGGGGCAAGAGACCCAGTACTTC.

CDR3 nucleotide sequence: TGTGCCAGCTCACCATCTTCCGGTGCTAGCACAGATACGCAGTATTTT. This translates into CASSPSSGASTDTQYF. This chain uses TRBV18 with TRBJ2-3; D unclear. Trimming stripped 2 bases from V and 0 bases from J, with 12 bases between. The CDR3 covers 16 residues. Per germline, CDR1 KGHSH and CDR2 LQKENI.

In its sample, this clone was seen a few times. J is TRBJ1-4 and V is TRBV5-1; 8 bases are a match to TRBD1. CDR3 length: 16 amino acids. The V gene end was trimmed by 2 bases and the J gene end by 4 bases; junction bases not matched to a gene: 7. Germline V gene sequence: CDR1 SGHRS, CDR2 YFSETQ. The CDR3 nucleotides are TGCGCCAGCAGCTTTTCTCCGGGACAGGTTAATGAAAAACTGTTTTTT. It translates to CASSFSPGQVNEKLFF.

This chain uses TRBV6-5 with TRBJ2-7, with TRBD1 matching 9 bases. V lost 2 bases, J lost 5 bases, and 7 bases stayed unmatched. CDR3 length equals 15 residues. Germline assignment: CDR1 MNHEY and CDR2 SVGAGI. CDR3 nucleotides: TGTGCCAGCAGTTACGCCGGGACAGGGAGTGACGAGCAGTACTTC. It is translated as CASSYAGTGSDEQYF.

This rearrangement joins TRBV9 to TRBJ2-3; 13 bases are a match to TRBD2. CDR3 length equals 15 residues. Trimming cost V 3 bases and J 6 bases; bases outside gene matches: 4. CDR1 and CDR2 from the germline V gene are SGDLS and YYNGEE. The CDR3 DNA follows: TGTGCCAGCAGCGGGGGGACTAGCGGGAAGGATACGCAGTATTTT. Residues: CASSGGTSGKDTQYF.

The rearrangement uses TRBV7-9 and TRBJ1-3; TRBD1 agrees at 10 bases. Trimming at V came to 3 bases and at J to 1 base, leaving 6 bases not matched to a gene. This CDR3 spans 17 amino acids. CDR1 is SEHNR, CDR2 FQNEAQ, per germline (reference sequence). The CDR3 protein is CASSFLGTGASGNTIYF. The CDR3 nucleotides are TGTGCCAGCAGCTTTCTTGGGACAGGGGCTTCTGGAAACACCATATATTTT.

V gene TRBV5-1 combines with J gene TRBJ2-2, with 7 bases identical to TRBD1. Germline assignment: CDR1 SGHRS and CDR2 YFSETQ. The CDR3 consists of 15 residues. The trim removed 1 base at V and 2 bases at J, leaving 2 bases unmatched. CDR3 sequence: CASSLTGANTGELFF. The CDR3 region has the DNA TGCGCCAGCAGCTTGACAGGGGCTAACACCGGGGAGCTGTTTTTT.

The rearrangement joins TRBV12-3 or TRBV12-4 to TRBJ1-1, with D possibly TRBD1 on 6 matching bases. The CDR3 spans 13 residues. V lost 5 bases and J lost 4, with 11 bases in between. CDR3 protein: CASSTSGVTEAFF. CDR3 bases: TGTGCCAGCAGTACCTCAGGGGTCACTGAAGCTTTCTTT.

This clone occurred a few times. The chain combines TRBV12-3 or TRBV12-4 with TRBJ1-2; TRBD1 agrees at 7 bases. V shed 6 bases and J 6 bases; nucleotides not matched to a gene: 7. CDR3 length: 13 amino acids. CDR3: CASSTTGADGYTF. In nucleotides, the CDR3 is TGTGCCAGCAGCACAACAGGGGCGGATGGCTACACCTTC.

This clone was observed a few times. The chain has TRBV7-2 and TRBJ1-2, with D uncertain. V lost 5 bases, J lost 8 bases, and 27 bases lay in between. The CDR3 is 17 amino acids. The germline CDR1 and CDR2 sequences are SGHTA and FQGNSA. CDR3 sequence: CASSPRRFWETVWGYTF. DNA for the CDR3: TGTGCCAGCAGCCCTCGCCGGTTTTGGGAGACCGTCTGGGGCTACACCTTC.